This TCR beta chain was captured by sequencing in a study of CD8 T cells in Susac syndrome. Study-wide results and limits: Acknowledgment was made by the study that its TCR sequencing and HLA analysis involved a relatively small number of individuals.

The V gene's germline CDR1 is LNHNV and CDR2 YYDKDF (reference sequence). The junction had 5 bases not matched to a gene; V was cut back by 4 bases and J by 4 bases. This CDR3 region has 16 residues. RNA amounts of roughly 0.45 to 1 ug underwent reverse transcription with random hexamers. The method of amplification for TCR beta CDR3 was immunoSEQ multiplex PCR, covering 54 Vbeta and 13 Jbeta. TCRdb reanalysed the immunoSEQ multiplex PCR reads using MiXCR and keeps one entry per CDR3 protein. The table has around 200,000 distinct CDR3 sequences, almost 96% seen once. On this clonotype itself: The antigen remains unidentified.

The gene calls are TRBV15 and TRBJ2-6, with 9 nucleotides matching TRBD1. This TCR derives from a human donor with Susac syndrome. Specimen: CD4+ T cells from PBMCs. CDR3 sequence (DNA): TGTGCCACCAGCAAAGGGACAGGGTCAGGGGCCAACGTCCTGACTTTC. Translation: CATSKGTGSGANVLTF.